The following is a T cell receptor (beta chain) sequence with its context. Its target is unknown. These data originate in a study of OX40 agonist ivuxolimab in advanced cancers. Study overall: At 0.01 to 10 mg/kg, ivuxolimab was administered intravenously to patients every 2 weeks. Patients with hepatocellular carcinoma, melanoma, renal cell or head and neck cancer made up the dose-escalation patients. Whole-study findings and limits: Antigen specificity was not determined for the expanded peripheral T cells.

Looked up from germline, CDR1 is SNHLY and CDR2 is FYNNEI. This CDR3 is 13 amino acids long. V was shortened by 5 bases and J by 8 bases, with 15 bases between the two germline ends. Measured with immunoSEQ multiplex PCR; TCRdb has only the in-frame clones, and not every one. The sample records 70,000 to 85,000 clones, 90% to 95% being singletons. The clonotype comes from an adult with an advanced solid tumor such as melanoma, head and neck, liver or kidney cancer. This chain connects TRBV2 to TRBJ1-2; no clear D gene. Sequencing used CD4+ or CD8+ T cells sorted from blood, obtained in a trial of the OX40 agonist ivuxolimab. CDR3 bases: TGTGCCAGCAGTCCCTATACGTTAGGCGGCTACACCTTC. It yields the protein CASSPYTLGGYTF.